Sequencing of this T cell receptor beta chain was carried out in a study of Ad26.COV2.S vaccination and SARS-CoV-2 variants. Described treatment: over 15 received Ad26.COV2.S at low or high dose, single or two shots; about 5 received placebo; per-sample allocation not given. Sampling was performed 63 days after the first vaccine or placebo injection. The V gene lost 2 bases and the J gene lost 0 bases, with 17 bases spanning the gap. The CDR3 has 18 residues. Per the germline V gene, CDR1 is MNHNS and CDR2 is SASEGT. Assay: immunoSEQ multiplex PCR; the TCRdb copy retains only in-frame clones and omits some. Of over 400,000 clones listed, about 90% are singletons.

The sequence derives from a person between 18 and 65 years old who received the Ad26.COV2.S COVID-19 vaccine or a placebo. Here the sequenced sample was peripheral blood, taken in a trial of Ad26.COV2.S vaccine versus placebo. This chain connects TRBV6-1 to TRBJ1-5; the D gene is possibly TRBD1 (5 bases). The CDR3 sequence: CASSESLVGGYSNQPQHF. For the CDR3, the DNA is TGTGCCAGCAGTGAATCGTTGGTGGGGGGTTATAGCAATCAGCCCCAGCATTTT.